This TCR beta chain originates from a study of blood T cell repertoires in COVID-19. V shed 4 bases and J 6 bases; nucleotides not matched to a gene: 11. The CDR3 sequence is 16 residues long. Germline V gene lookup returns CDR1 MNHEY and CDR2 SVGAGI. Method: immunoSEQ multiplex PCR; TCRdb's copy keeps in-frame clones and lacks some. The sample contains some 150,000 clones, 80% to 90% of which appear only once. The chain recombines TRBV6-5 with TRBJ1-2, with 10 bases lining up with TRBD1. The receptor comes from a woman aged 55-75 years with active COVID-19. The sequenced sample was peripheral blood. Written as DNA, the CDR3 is TGTGCCAGCAGTTCACCCACTTGGGACAGGGGAAATGGCTACACCTTC. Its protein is CASSSPTWDRGNGYTF.